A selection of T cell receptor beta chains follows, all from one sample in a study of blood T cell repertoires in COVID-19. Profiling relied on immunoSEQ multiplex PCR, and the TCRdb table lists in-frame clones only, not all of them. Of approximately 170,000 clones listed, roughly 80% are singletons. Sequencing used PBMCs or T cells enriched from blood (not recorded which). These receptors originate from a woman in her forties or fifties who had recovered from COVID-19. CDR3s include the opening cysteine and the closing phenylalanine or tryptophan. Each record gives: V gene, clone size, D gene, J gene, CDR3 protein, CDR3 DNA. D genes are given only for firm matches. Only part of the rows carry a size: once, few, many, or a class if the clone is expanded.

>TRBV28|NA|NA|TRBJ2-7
CASSLTGRYEQYF
TGTGCCAGCAGTTTGACAGGGAGGTACGAGCAGTACTTC
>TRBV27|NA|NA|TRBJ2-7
CASSLSGSRREQYF
TGTGCCAGCAGTTTATCTGGTAGTAGGCGGGAGCAGTACTTC
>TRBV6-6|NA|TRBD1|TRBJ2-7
CASRLTQGATYEQYF
TGTGCCAGCCGGCTTACACAGGGGGCAACCTACGAGCAGTACTTC
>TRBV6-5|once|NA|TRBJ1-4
CASSYGGAGEKLFF
TGTGCCAGCAGTTACGGCGGGGCTGGTGAAAAACTGTTTTTT
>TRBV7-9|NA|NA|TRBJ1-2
CASSFARSRALNYGYTF
TGTGCCAGCAGCTTTGCTCGTTCACGAGCTCTTAACTATGGCTACACCTTC
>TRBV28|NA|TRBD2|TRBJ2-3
CASSWGGRADTQYF
TGTGCCAGCAGTTGGGGCGGGAGGGCAGATACGCAGTATTTT
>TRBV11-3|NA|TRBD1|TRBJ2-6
CASSARQGKPGANVLTF
TGTGCCAGCAGCGCCCGACAGGGAAAACCCGGGGCCAACGTCCTGACTTTC
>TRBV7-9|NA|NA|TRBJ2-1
CASSLAPYNEQFF
TGTGCCAGCAGCTTAGCCCCGTACAATGAGCAGTTCTTC
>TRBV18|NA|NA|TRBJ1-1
CASSLDSNTEAFF
TGTGCCAGCTCGTTGGACAGCAACACTGAAGCTTTCTTT
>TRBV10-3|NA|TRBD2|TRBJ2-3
CAIREAGLASTDTQYF
TGTGCCATCAGGGAGGCGGGACTAGCGAGCACAGATACGCAGTATTTT
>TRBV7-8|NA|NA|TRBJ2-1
CASSLGAGSYNEQFF
TGTGCCAGCAGCTTAGGAGCGGGCTCCTACAATGAGCAGTTCTTC
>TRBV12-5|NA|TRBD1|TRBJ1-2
CASGPQTGGYGYTF
TGTGCTAGTGGTCCTCAAACAGGGGGCTATGGCTACACCTTC
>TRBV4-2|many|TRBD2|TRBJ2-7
CASSQDRPSGTTSYEQYF
TGTGCCAGCAGCCAAGATCGGCCTAGCGGGACAACGTCCTACGAGCAGTACTTC
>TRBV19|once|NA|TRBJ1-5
CASSIQGLSNQPQHF
TGTGCCAGTAGTATTCAGGGCCTGTCAAATCAGCCCCAGCATTTT
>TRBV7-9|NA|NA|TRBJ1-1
CASSYHNGQITEAFF
TGTGCCAGCAGCTACCACAATGGGCAGATTACTGAAGCTTTCTTT
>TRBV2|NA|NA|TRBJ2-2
CASSYRSLGTGELFF
TGTGCCAGCAGCTACAGGAGTTTGGGCACCGGGGAGCTGTTTTTT
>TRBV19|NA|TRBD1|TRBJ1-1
CASSRADRGVTEAFF
TGTGCCAGCTCTAGGGCTGACAGGGGTGTTACTGAAGCTTTCTTT
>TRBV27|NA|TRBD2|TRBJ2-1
CASSFIGLAGGGEQFF
TGTGCCAGCAGTTTTATCGGACTAGCGGGAGGGGGCGAGCAGTTCTTC
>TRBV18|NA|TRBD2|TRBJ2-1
CASSHRTRREAGGGYEQFF
TGTGCCAGCTCACATAGGACTCGGCGGGAAGCGGGAGGCGGTTATGAGCAGTTCTTC
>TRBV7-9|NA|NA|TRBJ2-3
CASSLVGVATDTQYF
TGTGCCAGCAGCTTAGTCGGGGTGGCCACAGATACGCAGTATTTT
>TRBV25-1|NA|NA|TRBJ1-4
CASGPDRPNEKLFF
TGTGCCAGCGGCCCCGACAGACCGAATGAAAAACTGTTTTTT
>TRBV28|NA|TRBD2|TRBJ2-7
CASIPPTGTSGRARSYEQYF
TGTGCCAGCATACCGCCCACTGGGACTAGCGGGAGGGCCAGGAGCTACGAGCAGTACTTC
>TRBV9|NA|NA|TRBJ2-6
CASSVQGPGANVLTF
TGTGCCAGCAGCGTCCAGGGGCCCGGGGCCAACGTCCTGACTTTC
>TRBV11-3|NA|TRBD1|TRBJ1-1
CASSGGQGNTEAFF
TGTGCCTCCTCGGGGGGACAGGGGAACACTGAAGCTTTCTTT
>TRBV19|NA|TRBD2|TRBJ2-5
CASSFLAGQETQYF
TGTGCCAGTAGTTTTCTAGCGGGGCAAGAGACCCAGTACTTC
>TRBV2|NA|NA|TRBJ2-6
CASSATGSGANVLTF
TGTGCCAGCTCCGCGACAGGCTCTGGGGCCAACGTCCTGACTTTC
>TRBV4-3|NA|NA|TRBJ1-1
CASSLGQNTEAFF
TGCGCCAGCAGCCTCGGACAGAACACTGAAGCTTTCTTT
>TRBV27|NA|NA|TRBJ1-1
CASSFRTPNTEAFF
TGTGCCAGCAGTTTCCGGACTCCGAACACTGAAGCTTTCTTT
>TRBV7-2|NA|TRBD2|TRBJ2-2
CASTGLAGGELFF
TGTGCCAGCACGGGACTAGCGGGGGGGGAGCTGTTTTTT
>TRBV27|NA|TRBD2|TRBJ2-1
CASSWRERGAINEQFF
TGTGCCAGCAGTTGGCGGGAGCGGGGGGCGATCAATGAGCAGTTCTTC
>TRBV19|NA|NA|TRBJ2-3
CASKYSGRSTDTQYF
TGTGCCAGTAAATACTCAGGGCGAAGCACAGATACGCAGTATTTT
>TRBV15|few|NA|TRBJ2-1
CATAGGGYNEQFF
TGTGCCACCGCAGGGGGAGGCTACAATGAGCAGTTCTTC
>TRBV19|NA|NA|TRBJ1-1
CASSIKGRKAFF
TGTGCCAGTAGTATAAAAGGGAGGAAAGCTTTCTTT
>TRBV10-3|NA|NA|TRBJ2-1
CAISDLDEQFF
TGTGCCATCAGTGACCTAGATGAGCAGTTCTTC
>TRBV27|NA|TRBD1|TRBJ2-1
CASRSGTGGTEQFF
TGTGCCAGCAGATCCGGGACAGGGGGTACTGAGCAGTTCTTC
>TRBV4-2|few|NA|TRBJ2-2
CASSQVGPDFNTGELFF
TGTGCCAGCAGCCAGGTGGGGCCAGACTTCAACACCGGGGAGCTGTTTTTT
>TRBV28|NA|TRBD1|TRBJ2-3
CASHGTGGLGDTQYF
TGTGCCAGCCATGGGACAGGGGGTCTTGGGGATACGCAGTATTTT